The 24 T cell receptor beta chains listed next were all sequenced from one sample in a study of blood T cell repertoires in COVID-19. Only in-frame clones appear in the TCRdb table, and some are missing; sequencing was by immunoSEQ multiplex PCR. The sample includes about 440,000 clones, around 90% of them seen just once. Sequencing was carried out using PBMCs or T cells enriched from blood (not recorded which). Every receptor here comes from a man aged 18 to 29 who had recovered from COVID-19.

This clone was recorded once. The gene calls are TRBV28 and TRBJ2-3, with 7 nucleotides matching TRBD2. The J segment lost 0 bases and the V segment lost 2 bases, leaving 2 bases of the junction unmatched. CDR3 length: 15 amino acids. Germline assignment: CDR1 MDHEN and CDR2 SYDVKM. The CDR3: CASSLSGASTDTQYF. In DNA form, the CDR3 reads TGTGCCAGCAGTTTAAGCGGGGCTAGCACAGATACGCAGTATTTT.

The V call is TRBV5-4, the J call TRBJ1-4; D perhaps matches TRBD1 (5 bases). The V gene lost 0 bases and the J gene lost 5 bases, with 11 bases spanning the gap. The CDR3 consists of 15 residues. Germline-derived CDR1 and CDR2 are SGHNT and YYREEE (reference sequence). DNA for the CDR3: TGTGCCAGCAGCTTGGAGTTGGGGGGAAATGAAAAACTGTTTTTT. This codes for CASSLELGGNEKLFF.

J is TRBJ1-3 and V is TRBV7-9, with 9 bases aligning to TRBD1. The V and J ends lost 4 bases and 0 bases, in that order; junction bases with no gene match: 7. Germline V gene sequence: CDR1 SEHNR, CDR2 FQNEAQ (reference sequence). The CDR3 runs 17 residues. As DNA, the CDR3 is TGTGCCAGCAGCTCAATCCGGGACAGGGCCTCTGGAAACACCATATATTTT. It specifies CASSSIRDRASGNTIYF.

The chain recombines TRBV19 with TRBJ1-2; the match to TRBD1 covers 7 bases. Trimming at V came to 6 bases and at J to 4 bases, leaving 5 bases not matched to a gene. The germline V gene encodes CDR1 LNHDA and CDR2 SQIVND (reference sequence). The CDR3 runs to 13 residues. CDR3 in amino acids: CASSERTGYGYTF. The CDR3 DNA reads as TGTGCCAGTAGCGAAAGGACAGGCTATGGCTACACCTTC.

V is TRBV28 and J is TRBJ1-5; TRBD1 might be the D (5 bases). V was clipped by 5 bases and J by 9 bases, with 20 bases between them. Per germline, CDR1 MDHEN and CDR2 SYDVKM. CDR3 size: 15 residues. The CDR3 coding sequence is TGTGCCAGCAGTAACCCGACAGTGTGGCAGCGGCCCCAGCATTTT. The encoded protein is CASSNPTVWQRPQHF. The variable domain in full, completed from reference TRBV28 and TRBJ1-5, reads DVKVTQSSRYLVKRTGEKVFLECVQDMDHENMFWYRQDPGLGLRLIYFSYDVKMKEKGDIPEGYSVSREKKERFSLILESASTNQTSMYLCASSNPTVWQRPQHFGDGTRLSIL.

This chain links TRBV6-5 with TRBJ1-5, with 7 bases matching TRBD1. The trim removed 8 bases at V and 6 bases at J, leaving 7 bases unmatched. Germline CDR1 reads MNHEY; CDR2 reads SVGAGI. CDR3 length equals 13 residues. Here the CDR3 DNA reads TGTGCCAGCTGGGAAAGGGACAGTCAGCCCCAGCATTTT. Its translation is CASWERDSQPQHF.

V usage is TRBV19 and J usage is TRBJ1-1; 7 positions match TRBD1. Trimming at V came to 7 bases and at J to 0 bases, leaving 5 bases not matched to a gene. The CDR3 length is 14 residues. Germline V CDR1 and CDR2: LNHDA, SQIVND (reference sequence). The CDR3 sequence: CASTTGQMNTEAFF. The CDR3 DNA reads as TGTGCCAGTACCACGGGACAGATGAACACTGAAGCTTTCTTT.

The J gene is TRBJ1-1, the V gene TRBV11-1, with 9 bases that match TRBD1. V lost 5 bases to trimming and J lost 7 bases; unmatched junction nucleotides: 11. This CDR3 spans 15 amino acids. CDR1 is SGHAT, CDR2 FQDESV, per germline (reference sequence). CDR3 amino acids: CASSRGQGSYSEAFF. The CDR3 DNA reads TGTGCCAGCAGCCGAGGACAGGGGTCCTATAGTGAAGCTTTCTTT.

A single count supports this clone. The rearrangement uses TRBV5-1 and TRBJ2-1, with 8 bases matching TRBD2. Looked up from germline, CDR1 is SGHRS and CDR2 is YFSETQ. With V trimmed by 0 bases and J by 1 base, 6 bases remained unmatched. The CDR3 covers 17 residues. The CDR3 loop is CASSLASAGVSYNEQFF. In DNA form, the CDR3 reads TGCGCCAGCAGCTTGGCTTCAGCGGGAGTATCCTACAATGAGCAGTTCTTC.

This clone was seen once. The rearrangement joins TRBV5-8 to TRBJ2-2, with a tentative D call TRBD1 (6 bases). Germline V gives CDR1 SGHTS, CDR2 YDEGEE. The V end was cut by 7 bases, the J end by 0 bases, with 19 bases between. The CDR3 sequence is 17 residues long. CDR3 amino acids: CASPSTPGQTNTGELFF. As DNA, the CDR3 is TGTGCCAGCCCCTCAACCCCGGGACAAACGAACACCGGGGAGCTGTTTTTT.

J is TRBJ1-4 and V is TRBV19; 8 nucleotides line up with TRBD1. V lost 5 bases and J lost 5; bases outside the gene matches: 7. The CDR3 is 15 residues long. Germline loops: CDR1 LNHDA, CDR2 SQIVND (reference sequence). The chain's CDR3 is CASSPAGGLNEKLFF. CDR3 sequence (DNA): TGTGCCAGTAGTCCAGCAGGGGGCCTGAATGAAAAACTGTTTTTT.

This clone was counted a single time. V is TRBV19 and J is TRBJ1-3; 8 nucleotides match TRBD1. The CDR3 covers 17 residues. CDR1 LNHDA and CDR2 SQIVND come from the germline V gene (reference sequence). The junction had 9 bases not matched to a gene; V was cut back by 5 bases and J by 0 bases. The CDR3 region is CASSVSYRGNSGNTIYF. The DNA of the CDR3 is TGTGCCAGTAGTGTATCCTACAGGGGGAACTCTGGAAACACCATATATTTT.

The chain recombines TRBV6-6 with TRBJ1-2; 7 bases are a match to TRBD1. Germline loops: CDR1 MNHNY, CDR2 SVGAGI (reference sequence). V trimming: 6 bases; J trimming: 4 bases; junction bases outside the gene matches: 14. The CDR3 totals 16 residues. DNA of the CDR3: TGTGCCAGCAGGCTAACAGGGGATTTTCGTGTCTATGGCTACACCTTC. Translating it yields CASRLTGDFRVYGYTF.

Here the CDR3 reads CASSVDRRAEAFF. The CDR3 nucleotides are TGCGCCAGCAGTGTTGACCGGAGGGCTGAAGCTTTCTTT. This sequence joins TRBV10-1 and TRBJ1-1; D is unresolved. The CDR3 length is 13 residues. V dropped 4 bases and J dropped 6 bases, with 12 bases sitting between them. Germline V gene sequence: CDR1 WNHNN, CDR2 SYGVQD (reference sequence).

The chain recombines TRBV28 with TRBJ1-2; TRBD1 aligns across 10 bases. Trimming cost V 11 bases and J 4 bases; bases outside gene matches: 4. This CDR3 is built from 12 residues. Germline V gene sequence: CDR1 MDHEN, CDR2 SYDVKM. The CDR3 is CAATGGGYGYTF. CDR3 nucleotide sequence: TGTGCCGCGACAGGGGGCGGCTATGGCTACACCTTC.

The chain couples TRBV30 to TRBJ1-4, with 8 bases that match TRBD1. Germline trimming cut 8 bases from V and 1 base from J; bases unmatched to any gene: 3. CDR1 GTSNPN and CDR2 SVGIG come from the germline V gene (reference sequence). The CDR3 length is 13 residues. CDR3 sequence reads: CARRGQTNEKLFF. The CDR3 DNA reads as TGTGCCCGCAGGGGGCAAACTAATGAAAAACTGTTTTTT.

The gene calls are TRBV19 and TRBJ2-7; TRBD2 matches 13 bases. The CDR3 spans 15 residues. J was trimmed by 7 bases and V by 3 bases; bases with no gene match: 6. CDR1 and CDR2 (germline): LNHDA, SQIVND (reference sequence). The CDR3 region is CASSITSGRAGEQYF. Here the CDR3 DNA reads TGTGCCAGTAGTATTACTAGCGGGAGGGCTGGAGAGCAGTACTTC.

The gene calls are TRBV28 and TRBJ2-1; TRBD2 aligns across 13 bases. CDR1 MDHEN and CDR2 SYDVKM come from the germline V gene. V lost 4 bases, J lost 6 bases, and 9 bases stayed unmatched. The CDR3 runs 17 residues. The CDR3 region has the DNA TGTGCCAGCAGTTATACGCCGGGACTAGCGGGACCCAATGAGCAGTTCTTC. Protein: CASSYTPGLAGPNEQFF.

The chain has TRBV5-1 and TRBJ2-7; D remains unclear. Germline V gives CDR1 SGHRS, CDR2 YFSETQ. The CDR3 sequence is 14 residues long. Trimming took off 0 bases at V and 7 bases at J, with 14 bases between the two ends. CDR3 residues: CASSLGRPVEEQYF. In DNA form, the CDR3 reads TGCGCCAGCAGCTTGGGGAGACCCGTTGAGGAGCAGTACTTC.

This sequence joins TRBV5-1 and TRBJ1-5; D might be TRBD1 (5 bases). CDR1 SGHRS and CDR2 YFSETQ come from the germline V gene. Trimming removed 4 bases from V and 0 bases from J, with 11 bases in between. The CDR3 has 15 residues. The CDR3 is CASSREGYSNQPQHF. The CDR3 nucleotides read TGCGCCAGCAGCAGGGAGGGGTATAGCAATCAGCCCCAGCATTTT.

V and J are TRBV6-5 and TRBJ1-2; weak D call: TRBD1 (5 bases). This CDR3 region has 11 residues. Looked up from germline, CDR1 is MNHEY and CDR2 is SVGAGI. V lost 8 bases, J lost 6 bases, and 10 bases lay in between. The CDR3 loop is CASQGADGYTF. CDR3 coding DNA: TGTGCCAGCCAGGGTGCCGATGGCTACACCTTC.

The CDR3 DNA is TGTGCCAGCAGCTTGGGAGGGATAGGACCCACGCGGGGGGCTTTCTTT. Translating it yields CASSLGGIGPTRGAFF. This chain links TRBV5-4 with TRBJ1-1, with D perhaps TRBD1 (5 bases). The CDR3 consists of 16 residues. Germline CDR1 and CDR2: SGHNT and YYREEE (reference sequence). Trimming cost V 0 bases and J 11 bases, with 23 bases left between them.

V usage is TRBV11-1 and J usage is TRBJ2-2; perhaps TRBD1 as D (6 bases). The V and J ends lost 2 bases and 0 bases respectively, with 7 bases between them. There are 15 residues in the CDR3. Germline V gene sequence: CDR1 SGHAT, CDR2 FQDESV (reference sequence). The CDR3 protein is CASSLSGANTGELFF. CDR3 nucleotides: TGTGCCAGCAGCTTATCAGGGGCGAACACCGGGGAGCTGTTTTTT.

The V call is TRBV18, the J call TRBJ1-6, with TRBD1 matching 9 bases. Trimming cost V 3 bases and J 10 bases; bases outside gene matches: 7. CDR3 size: 15 residues. Germline-derived CDR1 and CDR2 are KGHSH and LQKENI. The CDR3 DNA follows: TGTGCCAGCTCACCTCGGGACAGGGTAGCCTCACCCCTCCACTTT. Protein product: CASSPRDRVASPLHF.